A selection of T cell receptor beta chains follows, all from one sample in a study of Graves' ophthalmopathy and Graves' hyperthyroidism. TCRdb passed the multiplex PCR reads through MiXCR, listing each CDR3 protein once. The sample lists more than 300,000 distinct CDR3 sequences, just over 15% occurring once. The specimen was peripheral blood. Receptors originate from a woman younger than 35 with stable Graves' hyperthyroidism. Each CDR3 is given with its conserved first and last residue. The D gene is left open where the match is weak. Clone size is shown for a subset of rows, as once, few, many or a class of expanded clone.

cdr3_aa: CASTSASGGNQPQHF
cdr3_nt: TGTGCCAGTACCTCGGCGTCAGGCGGCAATCAGCCCCAGCATTTT
v_call: TRBV19
clone_size: many
d_call: NA
j_call: TRBJ1-5

cdr3_aa: CASIGTSGTQTNEQFF
cdr3_nt: TGCGCCAGCATTGGGACTAGCGGGACACAAACCAATGAGCAGTTCTTC
v_call: TRBV10-2
clone_size: many
d_call: TRBD2
j_call: TRBJ2-1

cdr3_aa: CASSTLAVQETQYF
cdr3_nt: TGTGCCAGCAGCACCCTAGCCGTTCAAGAGACCCAGTACTTC
v_call: TRBV7-9
clone_size: few
d_call: NA
j_call: TRBJ2-5

cdr3_aa: CASSLTGENSPLHF
cdr3_nt: TGCGCCAGCAGTCTGACAGGGGAAAATTCACCCCTCCACTTT
v_call: TRBV10-2
clone_size: many
d_call: TRBD1
j_call: TRBJ1-6

cdr3_aa: CASSISSPSYEQYF
cdr3_nt: TGTGCCAGCAGCATCAGTTCTCCCTCCTACGAGCAGTACTTC
v_call: TRBV6-1
clone_size: NA
d_call: NA
j_call: TRBJ2-7

cdr3_aa: CASSRTQGYGYTF
cdr3_nt: TGCGCCAGCAGCCGGACTCAGGGGTATGGCTACACCTTC
v_call: TRBV5-1
clone_size: many
d_call: NA
j_call: TRBJ1-2

cdr3_aa: CASSIGGGRTEAFF
cdr3_nt: TGTGCCAGTAGTATAGGGGGGGGGAGAACTGAAGCTTTCTTT
v_call: TRBV19
clone_size: few
d_call: NA
j_call: TRBJ1-1

cdr3_aa: CASRNWGTEAFF
cdr3_nt: TGTGCCAGCAGAAACTGGGGGACTGAAGCTTTCTTT
v_call: TRBV28
clone_size: NA
d_call: NA
j_call: TRBJ1-1

cdr3_aa: CASSPGLTSGETQYF
cdr3_nt: TGTGCCAGCAGCCCGGGCCTGACTAGTGGCGAGACCCAGTACTTC
v_call: TRBV6-1
clone_size: many
d_call: NA
j_call: TRBJ2-5

cdr3_aa: CASTFGAFYGYTF
cdr3_nt: TGTGCCAGTACCTTCGGGGCCTTCTATGGCTACACCTTC
v_call: TRBV19
clone_size: many
d_call: NA
j_call: TRBJ1-2

cdr3_aa: CASSLETGRDSPLHF
cdr3_nt: TGCGCCAGCAGCTTGGAGACAGGGCGCGATTCACCCCTCCACTTT
v_call: TRBV5-1
clone_size: many
d_call: TRBD1
j_call: TRBJ1-6

cdr3_aa: CASSLLDPKLGTEAFF
cdr3_nt: TGTGCCAGCAGTTTACTGGACCCTAAGCTTGGCACTGAAGCTTTCTTT
v_call: TRBV12-3/TRBV12-4
clone_size: many
d_call: NA
j_call: TRBJ1-1

cdr3_aa: CASSSGQGHYGYTF
cdr3_nt: TGTGCCAGCAGCTCCGGACAGGGGCACTATGGCTACACCTTC
v_call: TRBV7-9
clone_size: many
d_call: TRBD1
j_call: TRBJ1-2

cdr3_aa: CASSPPRQGAITGELFF
cdr3_nt: TGTGCCAGCAGCCCCCCCCGACAGGGGGCGATCACCGGGGAGCTGTTTTTT
v_call: TRBV11-1
clone_size: NA
d_call: TRBD1
j_call: TRBJ2-2

cdr3_aa: CSARHREWDSNQPQHF
cdr3_nt: TGCAGTGCTCGGCACAGGGAGTGGGATAGCAATCAGCCCCAGCATTTT
v_call: TRBV20-1
clone_size: many
d_call: NA
j_call: TRBJ1-5

cdr3_aa: CASNTGGATQETQYF
cdr3_nt: TGTGCCAGCAATACGGGAGGGGCAACCCAAGAGACCCAGTACTTC
v_call: TRBV10-3
clone_size: NA
d_call: TRBD2
j_call: TRBJ2-5

cdr3_aa: CATSRGLVSAGEETQYF
cdr3_nt: TGTGCCACCAGCAGAGGCCTTGTCTCAGCGGGCGAAGAGACCCAGTACTTC
v_call: TRBV15
clone_size: NA
d_call: NA
j_call: TRBJ2-5

cdr3_aa: CAISEGGGNTEAFF
cdr3_nt: TGTGCCATCAGTGAAGGAGGGGGAAACACTGAAGCTTTCTTT
v_call: TRBV10-3
clone_size: many
d_call: NA
j_call: TRBJ1-1

cdr3_aa: CASSEGTGYTGELFF
cdr3_nt: TGCGCCAGCAGCGAAGGGACAGGGTACACCGGGGAGCTGTTTTTT
v_call: TRBV10-1
clone_size: many
d_call: TRBD1
j_call: TRBJ2-2

cdr3_aa: CASSSKGGGLPLEQYF
cdr3_nt: TGTGCCAGCTCCTCCAAGGGGGGGGGCCTGCCCCTCGAGCAGTACTTC
v_call: TRBV28
clone_size: many
d_call: NA
j_call: TRBJ2-7

cdr3_aa: CSVRLRFGGGTEAFF
cdr3_nt: TGCAGCGTCCGTCTGCGTTTTGGAGGAGGGACTGAAGCTTTCTTT
v_call: TRBV29-1
clone_size: many
d_call: NA
j_call: TRBJ1-1

cdr3_aa: CASSLLTNSGNTIYF
cdr3_nt: TGCGCCAGCAGCTTGCTGACTAACTCTGGAAACACCATATATTTT
v_call: TRBV5-1
clone_size: NA
d_call: NA
j_call: TRBJ1-3

cdr3_aa: CASSSWTGWTEAFF
cdr3_nt: TGTGCCAGCAGTTCCTGGACAGGTTGGACTGAAGCTTTCTTT
v_call: TRBV6-5
clone_size: NA
d_call: TRBD1
j_call: TRBJ1-1

cdr3_aa: CASTGSLYGYTF
cdr3_nt: TGTGCCAGCACGGGCAGTCTCTATGGCTACACCTTC
v_call: TRBV12-3/TRBV12-4
clone_size: NA
d_call: NA
j_call: TRBJ1-2

cdr3_aa: CASKLAGVQETQYF
cdr3_nt: TGTGCCAGCAAACTAGCGGGGGTCCAAGAGACCCAGTACTTC
v_call: TRBV12-3/TRBV12-4
clone_size: medium-sized
d_call: TRBD2
j_call: TRBJ2-5

cdr3_aa: CASSDRGRTEAFF
cdr3_nt: TGTGCCAGCAGTGACCGGGGACGGACTGAAGCTTTCTTT
v_call: TRBV2
clone_size: many
d_call: NA
j_call: TRBJ1-1

cdr3_aa: CASSLTGALTYEQYF
cdr3_nt: TGTGCCAGCAGCCTAACAGGGGCTCTCACCTACGAGCAGTACTTC
v_call: TRBV6-1
clone_size: NA
d_call: TRBD1
j_call: TRBJ2-7

cdr3_aa: CASSTPKGKTTDTQYF
cdr3_nt: TGTGCCAGCAGTACCCCTAAGGGGAAAACCACAGATACGCAGTATTTT
v_call: TRBV6-4
clone_size: many
d_call: NA
j_call: TRBJ2-3

cdr3_aa: CASSLSDRPEAFF
cdr3_nt: TGCGCCAGCAGCTTGTCGGACAGACCTGAAGCTTTCTTT
v_call: TRBV5-1
clone_size: many
d_call: NA
j_call: TRBJ1-1

cdr3_aa: CASSYGGQPQHF
cdr3_nt: TGTGCCAGCAGTTACGGTGGGCAGCCCCAGCATTTT
v_call: TRBV6-5
clone_size: many
d_call: NA
j_call: TRBJ1-5

cdr3_aa: CASRPGTAAYYGYTF
cdr3_nt: TGTGCCAGCAGGCCGGGGACAGCCGCCTACTATGGCTACACCTTC
v_call: TRBV6-1
clone_size: few
d_call: TRBD1
j_call: TRBJ1-2

cdr3_aa: CASSAPGQEIWGYTF
cdr3_nt: TGTGCCAGCAGCGCACCGGGACAGGAGATTTGGGGCTACACCTTC
v_call: TRBV5-5
clone_size: few
d_call: TRBD1
j_call: TRBJ1-2

cdr3_aa: CASKQQGMGMNTEAFF
cdr3_nt: TGTGCCAGCAAACAGCAGGGGATGGGTATGAACACTGAAGCTTTCTTT
v_call: TRBV6-1
clone_size: NA
d_call: NA
j_call: TRBJ1-1

cdr3_aa: CASRNPGRSSYNSPLHF
cdr3_nt: TGTGCCAGCAGGAACCCCGGGAGAAGCTCCTATAATTCACCCCTCCACTTT
v_call: TRBV7-2
clone_size: many
d_call: NA
j_call: TRBJ1-6

cdr3_aa: CATSDRTGDTEAFF
cdr3_nt: TGTGCCACCAGTGATCGGACAGGGGACACTGAAGCTTTCTTT
v_call: TRBV24-1
clone_size: many
d_call: TRBD1
j_call: TRBJ1-1

cdr3_aa: CASSVGGTTTNEQYF
cdr3_nt: TGTGCCAGCAGCGTAGGAGGAACGACTACGAACGAGCAGTACTTC
v_call: TRBV9
clone_size: many
d_call: NA
j_call: TRBJ2-7

cdr3_aa: CASSELAGAMGQETQYF
cdr3_nt: TGTGCCAGCAGTGAACTAGCGGGGGCGATGGGGCAAGAGACCCAGTACTTC
v_call: TRBV6-1
clone_size: few
d_call: TRBD2
j_call: TRBJ2-5

cdr3_aa: CASSPPGVGNQPQHF
cdr3_nt: TGTGCCAGCAGCCCCCCGGGGGTCGGCAATCAGCCCCAGCATTTT
v_call: TRBV6-1
clone_size: many
d_call: NA
j_call: TRBJ1-5

cdr3_aa: CASSERVGTEAFF
cdr3_nt: TGCGCCAGCAGTGAGAGGGTTGGTACTGAAGCTTTCTTT
v_call: TRBV10-2
clone_size: NA
d_call: NA
j_call: TRBJ1-1

cdr3_aa: CASSLRHLYGYTF
cdr3_nt: TGTGCCAGCTCACTGCGACATCTTTATGGCTACACCTTC
v_call: TRBV18
clone_size: NA
d_call: NA
j_call: TRBJ1-2

cdr3_aa: CASSLRRHGNIQYF
cdr3_nt: TGTGCCAGCAGTTTACGACGTCACGGGAACATTCAGTACTTC
v_call: TRBV12-3/TRBV12-4
clone_size: many
d_call: NA
j_call: TRBJ2-4

cdr3_aa: CASAGTSRSYEQYF
cdr3_nt: TGTGCCAGCGCTGGGACTAGCCGCTCCTACGAGCAGTACTTC
v_call: TRBV6-5
clone_size: many
d_call: TRBD2
j_call: TRBJ2-7

cdr3_aa: CASSERYQDIQYF
cdr3_nt: TGTGCCAGCAGTGAAAGATACCAGGACATTCAGTACTTC
v_call: TRBV2
clone_size: NA
d_call: NA
j_call: TRBJ2-4

cdr3_aa: CASSEGTGGSPLHF
cdr3_nt: TGTGCCAGCAGTGAAGGGACAGGGGGTTCACCCCTCCACTTT
v_call: TRBV6-1
clone_size: NA
d_call: TRBD1
j_call: TRBJ1-6

cdr3_aa: CASRLDRGSPYEQYF
cdr3_nt: TGTGCCAGCAGGCTCGACAGGGGCAGTCCCTACGAGCAGTACTTC
v_call: TRBV6-1
clone_size: many
d_call: TRBD1
j_call: TRBJ2-7

cdr3_aa: CASSPTDRDRGRSTEAFF
cdr3_nt: TGTGCCAGCAGCCCAACGGACCGGGACAGGGGGCGAAGCACTGAAGCTTTCTTT
v_call: TRBV28
clone_size: NA
d_call: TRBD1
j_call: TRBJ1-1

cdr3_aa: CASSGTAYGYTF
cdr3_nt: TGTGCCAGCAGTGGGACGGCCTATGGCTACACCTTC
v_call: TRBV12-3/TRBV12-4
clone_size: many
d_call: NA
j_call: TRBJ1-2

cdr3_aa: CASSVLADGADTQYF
cdr3_nt: TGTGCCAGCAGCGTCTTAGCGGATGGGGCAGATACGCAGTATTTT
v_call: TRBV9
clone_size: NA
d_call: NA
j_call: TRBJ2-3

cdr3_aa: CASSPFPRESETQYF
cdr3_nt: TGTGCCAGCAGCCCTTTTCCGAGGGAGAGCGAGACCCAGTACTTC
v_call: TRBV3-1
clone_size: many
d_call: NA
j_call: TRBJ2-5

cdr3_aa: CATSDVGPAQPQHF
cdr3_nt: TGTGCCACCAGTGATGTGGGACCGGCTCAGCCCCAGCATTTT
v_call: TRBV24-1
clone_size: many
d_call: NA
j_call: TRBJ1-5

cdr3_aa: CASSPYSTSYEQYF
cdr3_nt: TGTGCCAGCAGCCCCTACTCGACTAGCTACGAGCAGTACTTC
v_call: TRBV6-2/TRBV6-3
clone_size: NA
d_call: NA
j_call: TRBJ2-7

cdr3_aa: CASSLVQLETQYF
cdr3_nt: TGTGCCAGCAGTTTGGTTCAGTTAGAGACCCAGTACTTC
v_call: TRBV12-3/TRBV12-4
clone_size: many
d_call: NA
j_call: TRBJ2-5

cdr3_aa: CATSRAATGVFGNQPQHF
cdr3_nt: TGTGCCACCAGCAGAGCGGCGACAGGGGTCTTTGGCAATCAGCCCCAGCATTTT
v_call: TRBV15
clone_size: many
d_call: TRBD1
j_call: TRBJ1-5